The 12 T cell receptor beta chains reported below all come from one sample, sequenced in a study of blood T cell repertoires in COVID-19. Data came from immunoSEQ multiplex PCR; TCRdb stores just in-frame clones and leaves some out. The sample shows 450,000 to 500,000 clones, 87% of them seen only once. The sequenced sample consisted of PBMCs or T cells enriched from blood (not recorded which). Receptors originate from a young woman who had recovered from COVID-19.

J is TRBJ1-1 and V is TRBV4-1; D is undetermined. Trimming pared 2 bases from V and 1 base from J, leaving 8 bases between. This CDR3 has 14 residues. Looked up from germline, CDR1 is MGHRA and CDR2 is YSYEKL. The CDR3 bases are TGCGCCAGCAGCCAACCCACAAAGAACACTGAAGCTTTCTTT. As protein: CASSQPTKNTEAFF.

The chain combines TRBV2 with TRBJ1-1, with D hard to call. The germline V gene encodes CDR1 SNHLY and CDR2 FYNNEI. V was trimmed by 4 bases and J by 0 bases, leaving 9 bases between them. This CDR3 comprises 14 residues. The CDR3 loop reads CASSVFPMNTEAFF. In nucleotides, the CDR3 is TGTGCCAGCAGTGTTTTTCCTATGAACACTGAAGCTTTCTTT.

This chain connects TRBV5-6 to TRBJ2-7; TRBD1 might be the D (6 bases). The CDR3 contains 14 residues. V lost 5 bases, J lost 2 bases, and 14 bases lay in between. CDR1 and CDR2 (germline): SGHDT, YYEEEE. The CDR3 spells CASRPGHGTYEQYF. The CDR3, as DNA: TGTGCCAGCAGACCGGGACACGGAACCTACGAGCAGTACTTC.

The CDR3 region is CASAPYTGLGPEAFF. The DNA for the CDR3 is TGTGCCAGCGCCCCATATACAGGGTTAGGGCCTGAAGCTTTCTTT. The chain is built from TRBV7-6 and TRBJ1-1, with a weak D call TRBD1 (6 bases). Germline V gives CDR1 SGHVS, CDR2 FNYEAQ. The CDR3 runs to 15 residues. Between the trimmed V and J ends, which lost 8 bases and 6 bases, there was a span of 22 bases.

The V gene is TRBV30, the J gene TRBJ1-6; a possible D gene is TRBD1 (5 bases). The germline V gene has CDR1 GTSNPN and CDR2 SVGIG (reference sequence). V lost 4 bases and J lost 6, with 10 bases in between. The CDR3 consists of 13 residues. Written as DNA, the CDR3 is TGTGCCTGGAAGACAGAACTTAATTCACCCCTCCACTTT. It translates to CAWKTELNSPLHF.

The V call is TRBV12-3 or TRBV12-4, the J call TRBJ2-1; no reliable D call. V lost 6 bases to trimming and J lost 2 bases, with 5 bases between them. The CDR3 spans 12 residues. Here the CDR3 DNA reads TGTGCCAGCAGACAGACCTACAATGAGCAGTTCTTC. Amino acids: CASRQTYNEQFF.

V usage is TRBV19 and J usage is TRBJ1-5; weak D call: TRBD1 (5 bases). Between the trimmed V and J ends, which lost 5 bases and 6 bases, there was a span of 11 bases. The CDR3 runs 13 residues. Germline V gives CDR1 LNHDA, CDR2 SQIVND (reference sequence). CDR3 amino acids: CASSPQGTQPQHF. Written as DNA, the CDR3 is TGTGCCAGTAGTCCCCAGGGAACTCAGCCCCAGCATTTT.

This chain uses TRBV6-5 with TRBJ1-4; TRBD1 is a possible D gene (5 bases). CDR1 and CDR2 from the germline V gene are MNHEY and SVGAGI. The CDR3 sequence is 15 residues long. V lost 2 bases, J lost 8 bases, and 15 bases lay in between. CDR3 DNA sequence: TGTGCCAGCAGTTACGATGTCGGGGGAGGGGAAAAACTGTTTTTT. Amino acid sequence: CASSYDVGGGEKLFF.

The genes are TRBV6-5 and TRBJ1-4, with TRBD1 matching over 9 bases. V was pared by 6 bases and J by 7 bases, with 9 bases of the junction left unmatched. The length of the CDR3 is 15 residues. Germline CDR1 and CDR2: MNHEY and SVGAGI. The CDR3 DNA follows: TGTGCCAGCAGCCCAACAGGGGGCGGTCGTGAAAAACTGTTTTTT. Translated, it gives CASSPTGGGREKLFF.

This clone was seen once. A read error is likely, as this CDR3 ends without the conserved phenylalanine or tryptophan. The limits of the CDR3 on the DNA are not certain, so only TCRdb's listed CDR3 is given. The J gene is TRBJ1-1, the V gene TRBV23-1; no DNA check was done on the table's D call, TRBD1. TRBV23-1 is an ORF; its function is uncertain. The CDR3 length is 12 residues, termini included. CDR3 amino acids: CASSQSYHRESR.

This clone was seen at least ten times. The V call is TRBV7-9, the J call TRBJ1-5, with D possibly matching TRBD1 (5 bases). The V and J ends lost 0 bases and 2 bases respectively, with 5 bases between them. Germline CDR1 SEHNR, CDR2 FQNEAQ (reference sequence). This CDR3 has 14 residues. CDR3 nucleotides: TGTGCCAGCAGCTTAGCAGGGGGCAATCAGCCCCAGCATTTT. Amino acid sequence: CASSLAGGNQPQHF. The whole variable domain, remainder taken from reference TRBV7-9 and TRBJ1-5, is DTGVSQNPRHKITKRGQNVTFRCDPISEHNRLYWYRQTLGQGPEFLTYFQNEAQLEKSRLLSDRFSAERPKGSFSTLEIQRTEQGDSAMYLCASSLAGGNQPQHFGDGTRLSIL.

The genes are TRBV12-3 or TRBV12-4 and TRBJ1-5; possibly TRBD1 for D (6 bases). This CDR3 is built from 13 residues. The V end lost 3 bases, the J end lost 7 bases, and 10 bases lay between the germline ends. The DNA of the CDR3 is TGTGCCAGCAGTTTGGACAGACGCCAGCCCCAGCATTTT. This translates into CASSLDRRQPQHF.